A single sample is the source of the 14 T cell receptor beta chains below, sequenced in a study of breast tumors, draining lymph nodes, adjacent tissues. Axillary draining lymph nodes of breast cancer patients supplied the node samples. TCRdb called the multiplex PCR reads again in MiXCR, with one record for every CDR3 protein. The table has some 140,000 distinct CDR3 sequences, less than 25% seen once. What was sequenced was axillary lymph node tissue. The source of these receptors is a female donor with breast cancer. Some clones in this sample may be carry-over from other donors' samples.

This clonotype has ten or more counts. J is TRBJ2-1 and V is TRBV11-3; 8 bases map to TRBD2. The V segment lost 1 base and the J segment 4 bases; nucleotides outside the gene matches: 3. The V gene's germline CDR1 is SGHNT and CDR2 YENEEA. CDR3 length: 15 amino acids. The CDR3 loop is CASSLVLAEYNEQFF. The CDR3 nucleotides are TGTGCCAGCAGCTTAGTACTAGCGGAATACAATGAGCAGTTCTTC.

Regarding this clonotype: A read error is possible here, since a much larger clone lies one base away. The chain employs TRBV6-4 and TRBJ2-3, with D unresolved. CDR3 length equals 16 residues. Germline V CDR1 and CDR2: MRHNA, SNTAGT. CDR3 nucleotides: TGTGTCAGCAGTGACTCGACACCAACAGGCACAGATACGCAGTATTTT. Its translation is CVSSDSTPTGTDTQYF.

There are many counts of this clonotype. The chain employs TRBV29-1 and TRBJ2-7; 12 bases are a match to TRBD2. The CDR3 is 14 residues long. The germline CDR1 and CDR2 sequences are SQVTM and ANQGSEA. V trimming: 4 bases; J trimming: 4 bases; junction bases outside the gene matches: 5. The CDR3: CSVGLAGGPYEQYF. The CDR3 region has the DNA TGCAGCGTTGGCCTAGCGGGAGGGCCTTACGAGCAGTACTTC.

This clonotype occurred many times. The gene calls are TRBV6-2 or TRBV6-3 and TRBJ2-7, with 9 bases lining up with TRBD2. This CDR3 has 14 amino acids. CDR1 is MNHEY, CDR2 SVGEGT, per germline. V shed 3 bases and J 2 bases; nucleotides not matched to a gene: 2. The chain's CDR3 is CASSYLAGPYEQYF. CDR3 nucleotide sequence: TGTGCCAGCAGTTATCTAGCGGGACCCTACGAGCAGTACTTC.

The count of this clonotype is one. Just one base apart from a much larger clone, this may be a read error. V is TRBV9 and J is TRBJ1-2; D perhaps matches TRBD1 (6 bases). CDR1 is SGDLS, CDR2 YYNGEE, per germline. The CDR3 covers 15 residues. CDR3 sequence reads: CAGSEGDPGGYGYTF. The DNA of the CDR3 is TGTGCCGGCAGCGAGGGGGACCCGGGCGGCTATGGCTACACCTTC.

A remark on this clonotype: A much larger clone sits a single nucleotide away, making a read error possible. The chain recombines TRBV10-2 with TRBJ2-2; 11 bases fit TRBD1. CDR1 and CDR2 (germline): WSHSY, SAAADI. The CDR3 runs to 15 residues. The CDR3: CASRKGQGAAGELCF. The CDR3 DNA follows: TGCGCCAGCAGGAAAGGACAGGGGGCGGCCGGGGAGCTGTGTTTT.

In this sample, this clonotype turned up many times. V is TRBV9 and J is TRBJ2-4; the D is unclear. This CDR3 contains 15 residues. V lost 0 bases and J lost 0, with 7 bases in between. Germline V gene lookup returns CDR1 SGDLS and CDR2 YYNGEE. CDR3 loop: CASSVGGIAKNIQYF. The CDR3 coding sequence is TGTGCCAGCAGCGTAGGCGGAATAGCCAAAAACATTCAGTACTTC.

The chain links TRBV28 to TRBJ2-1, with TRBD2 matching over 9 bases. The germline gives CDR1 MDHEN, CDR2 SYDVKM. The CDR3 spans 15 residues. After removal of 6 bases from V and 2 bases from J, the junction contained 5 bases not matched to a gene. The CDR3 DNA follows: TGTGCCAGCAGCCTAGCGGGAACGGCCTACAATGAGCAGTTCTTC. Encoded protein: CASSLAGTAYNEQFF. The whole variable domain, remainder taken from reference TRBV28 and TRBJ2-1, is DVKVTQSSRYLVKRTGEKVFLECVQDMDHENMFWYRQDPGLGLRLIYFSYDVKMKEKGDIPEGYSVSREKKERFSLILESASTNQTSMYLCASSLAGTAYNEQFFGPGTRLTVL.

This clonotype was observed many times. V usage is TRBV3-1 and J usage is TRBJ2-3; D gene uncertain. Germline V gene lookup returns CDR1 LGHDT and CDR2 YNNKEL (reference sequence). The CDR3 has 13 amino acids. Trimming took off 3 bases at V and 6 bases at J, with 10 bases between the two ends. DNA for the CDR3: TGTGCCAGCAGCCACAGGCATGAGGATACGCAGTATTTT. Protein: CASSHRHEDTQYF.

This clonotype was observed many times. The CDR3 is CASSEVTAGNTIYF. Written as DNA, the CDR3 is TGTGCCAGCAGTGAAGTGACAGCTGGAAACACCATATATTTT. The genes are TRBV2 and TRBJ1-3; D is possibly TRBD1 (5 bases). CDR1 SNHLY and CDR2 FYNNEI come from the germline V gene. The CDR3 has 14 amino acids. V was cut by 1 base and J by 2 bases, with 6 bases left in between.

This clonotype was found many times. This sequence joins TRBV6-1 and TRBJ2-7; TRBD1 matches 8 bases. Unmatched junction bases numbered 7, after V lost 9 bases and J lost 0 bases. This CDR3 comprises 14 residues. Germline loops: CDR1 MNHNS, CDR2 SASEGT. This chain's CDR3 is CASSHRGNSYEQYF. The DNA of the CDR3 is TGTGCCAGTTCCCACAGGGGGAACTCCTACGAGCAGTACTTC.

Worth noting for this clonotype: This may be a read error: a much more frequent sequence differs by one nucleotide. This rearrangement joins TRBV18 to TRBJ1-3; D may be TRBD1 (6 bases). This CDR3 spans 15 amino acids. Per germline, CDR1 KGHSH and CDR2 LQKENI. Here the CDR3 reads CASSPPPGAGDTIYF. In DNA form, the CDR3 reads TGTGCCAGCTCACCCCCCCCGGGGGCTGGAGACACCATATATTTT.

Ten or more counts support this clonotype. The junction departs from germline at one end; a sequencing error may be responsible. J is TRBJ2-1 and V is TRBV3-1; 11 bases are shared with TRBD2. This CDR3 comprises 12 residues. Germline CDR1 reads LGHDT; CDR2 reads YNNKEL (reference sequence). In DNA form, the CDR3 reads TGTGCCAGCAGCCTTAGCGGGAGGGCCAATTATTTC. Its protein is CASSLSGRANYF.

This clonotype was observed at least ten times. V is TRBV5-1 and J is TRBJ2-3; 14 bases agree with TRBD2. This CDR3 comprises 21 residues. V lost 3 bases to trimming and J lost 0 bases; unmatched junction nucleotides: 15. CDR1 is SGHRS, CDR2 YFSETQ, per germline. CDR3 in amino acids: CASSSGLAGAESLPSTDTQYF. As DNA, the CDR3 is TGCGCCAGCAGCTCGGGACTAGCGGGAGCGGAGTCTCTACCTAGCACAGATACGCAGTATTTT. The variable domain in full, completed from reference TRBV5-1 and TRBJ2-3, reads KAGVTQTPRYLIKTRGQQVTLSCSPISGHRSVSWYQQTPGQGLQFLFEYFSETQRNKGNFPGRFSGRQFSNSRSEMNVSTLELGDSALYLCASSSGLAGAESLPSTDTQYFGPGTRLTVL.